This T cell receptor beta chain was observed in a study of PD-1 blockade in classical Hodgkin lymphoma. Across the whole study: Nivolumab dosing for patients was 3 mg/kg, administered intravenously every 2 weeks.

Study results and limitations: It was among complete responders that baseline diversity resembled that of newly diagnosed patients.

Concerning this clone: The target antigen is unknown.

The data were produced by immunoSEQ multiplex PCR, yet TCRdb's version contains in-frame clones alone and is incomplete. The sample consists of about 93,000 clones, around 80% of them appearing once. Described time point: cycle 4 day 1 (C4D1), after less than 7 weeks of nivolumab. Each patient's relapse followed autologous stem cell transplantation, and brentuximab vedotin exposure varied. Unmatched junction bases numbered 8, after V lost 3 bases and J lost 5 bases. Germline CDR1 SEHNR, CDR2 FQNEAQ (reference sequence). The CDR3 has 15 amino acids. This receptor was identified in a human donor with classical Hodgkin lymphoma. This sequence joins TRBV7-9 and TRBJ1-1; 8 nucleotides align to TRBD1. The sample consisted of peripheral blood mononuclear cells (PBMCs), taken before the fourth cycle of nivolumab. The CDR3 bases are TGTGCCAGCAGCTTCGGACAGGGCGCGGGGACTGAAGCTTTCTTT. This sequence encodes CASSFGQGAGTEAFF.